Listed below are T cell receptor beta chains from one sample, sequenced in a study of cytomegalovirus exposure and HLA in healthy donors. Sequencing was performed with immunoSEQ multiplex PCR; in TCRdb, only in-frame clones are kept and a portion is missing. The table includes 110,000 to 150,000 clones, around 80% detected once. Sequencing was done on a sample of PBMCs. The receptors originated from a female donor in good health and CMV-seronegative. Each CDR3 is given without its conserved first and last residue.

V	J	CDR3
TRBV28	TRBJ2-1	ASTPSGRYNEQF
TRBV7-7	TRBJ2-7	ASSRGQTYEQY
TRBV5-1	TRBJ1-4	ASKPTGGKEKLF
TRBV5-5	TRBJ1-1	ASSLVPDRGNTEAF
TRBV7-2	NA	ASSPSGGATEQY
TRBV6-5	TRBJ1-2	ASSPGTSYYGYT
TRBV7-7	TRBJ2-2	ASSSSSGSWAGELF
TRBV30	TRBJ2-7	AWSVSRVDEQY
TRBV7-8	TRBJ1-2	ASSNRLGGGYT
TRBV5-1	TRBJ2-4	ASSTTSFEAAKNIQY
TRBV7-2	TRBJ1-3	ASSFGGGNTIY
TRBV28	TRBJ1-1	ASSGQGGAEAF
TRBV4-2	TRBJ2-3	ASSQEQGHTQY
TRBV28	TRBJ1-6	ASRSPGVNNSPLH
TRBV13	TRBJ1-2	ASSRTGGNYGYT
TRBV7-8	TRBJ1-2	ASSWDVRTGERGYT
TRBV30	TRBJ1-1	AWSSGHPNTEAF
TRBV27	TRBJ2-1	ASSSLGTVTNEQF
TRBV9	TRBJ2-3	ASSATGSWTDTQY
TRBV5-1	TRBJ1-4	ASSKGQLNEKLF
TRBV6-5	TRBJ2-2	ASSYEGTGELF
TRBV5-1	TRBJ2-1	ASSTGLAGGLNEQF
TRBV5-4	TRBJ2-2	ASSLRIGLLTGELF
TRBV25-1	TRBJ1-1	AGRDTGNTEAF
TRBV7-2	TRBJ2-6	ASRSGGANVLT
TRBV14	TRBJ2-3	ASSPPRASSTDTQY
TRBV4-1	TRBJ2-7	ASSHVLGQNYEQY
TRBV19	TRBJ1-5	ASSIGGGLGQPQH
TRBV27	TRBJ2-7	ASSPAGGQTYEQY